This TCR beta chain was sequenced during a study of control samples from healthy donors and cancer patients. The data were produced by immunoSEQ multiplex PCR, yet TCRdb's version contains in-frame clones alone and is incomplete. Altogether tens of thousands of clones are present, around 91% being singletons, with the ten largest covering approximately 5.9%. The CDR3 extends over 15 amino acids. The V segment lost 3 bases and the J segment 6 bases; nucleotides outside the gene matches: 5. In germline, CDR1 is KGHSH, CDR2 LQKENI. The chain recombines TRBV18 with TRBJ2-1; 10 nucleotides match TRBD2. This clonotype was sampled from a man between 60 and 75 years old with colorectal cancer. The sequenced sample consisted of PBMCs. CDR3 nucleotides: TGTGCCAGCTCACCGGGGATAGCGGGGGGCAATGAGCAGTTCTTC. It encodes CASSPGIAGGNEQFF.